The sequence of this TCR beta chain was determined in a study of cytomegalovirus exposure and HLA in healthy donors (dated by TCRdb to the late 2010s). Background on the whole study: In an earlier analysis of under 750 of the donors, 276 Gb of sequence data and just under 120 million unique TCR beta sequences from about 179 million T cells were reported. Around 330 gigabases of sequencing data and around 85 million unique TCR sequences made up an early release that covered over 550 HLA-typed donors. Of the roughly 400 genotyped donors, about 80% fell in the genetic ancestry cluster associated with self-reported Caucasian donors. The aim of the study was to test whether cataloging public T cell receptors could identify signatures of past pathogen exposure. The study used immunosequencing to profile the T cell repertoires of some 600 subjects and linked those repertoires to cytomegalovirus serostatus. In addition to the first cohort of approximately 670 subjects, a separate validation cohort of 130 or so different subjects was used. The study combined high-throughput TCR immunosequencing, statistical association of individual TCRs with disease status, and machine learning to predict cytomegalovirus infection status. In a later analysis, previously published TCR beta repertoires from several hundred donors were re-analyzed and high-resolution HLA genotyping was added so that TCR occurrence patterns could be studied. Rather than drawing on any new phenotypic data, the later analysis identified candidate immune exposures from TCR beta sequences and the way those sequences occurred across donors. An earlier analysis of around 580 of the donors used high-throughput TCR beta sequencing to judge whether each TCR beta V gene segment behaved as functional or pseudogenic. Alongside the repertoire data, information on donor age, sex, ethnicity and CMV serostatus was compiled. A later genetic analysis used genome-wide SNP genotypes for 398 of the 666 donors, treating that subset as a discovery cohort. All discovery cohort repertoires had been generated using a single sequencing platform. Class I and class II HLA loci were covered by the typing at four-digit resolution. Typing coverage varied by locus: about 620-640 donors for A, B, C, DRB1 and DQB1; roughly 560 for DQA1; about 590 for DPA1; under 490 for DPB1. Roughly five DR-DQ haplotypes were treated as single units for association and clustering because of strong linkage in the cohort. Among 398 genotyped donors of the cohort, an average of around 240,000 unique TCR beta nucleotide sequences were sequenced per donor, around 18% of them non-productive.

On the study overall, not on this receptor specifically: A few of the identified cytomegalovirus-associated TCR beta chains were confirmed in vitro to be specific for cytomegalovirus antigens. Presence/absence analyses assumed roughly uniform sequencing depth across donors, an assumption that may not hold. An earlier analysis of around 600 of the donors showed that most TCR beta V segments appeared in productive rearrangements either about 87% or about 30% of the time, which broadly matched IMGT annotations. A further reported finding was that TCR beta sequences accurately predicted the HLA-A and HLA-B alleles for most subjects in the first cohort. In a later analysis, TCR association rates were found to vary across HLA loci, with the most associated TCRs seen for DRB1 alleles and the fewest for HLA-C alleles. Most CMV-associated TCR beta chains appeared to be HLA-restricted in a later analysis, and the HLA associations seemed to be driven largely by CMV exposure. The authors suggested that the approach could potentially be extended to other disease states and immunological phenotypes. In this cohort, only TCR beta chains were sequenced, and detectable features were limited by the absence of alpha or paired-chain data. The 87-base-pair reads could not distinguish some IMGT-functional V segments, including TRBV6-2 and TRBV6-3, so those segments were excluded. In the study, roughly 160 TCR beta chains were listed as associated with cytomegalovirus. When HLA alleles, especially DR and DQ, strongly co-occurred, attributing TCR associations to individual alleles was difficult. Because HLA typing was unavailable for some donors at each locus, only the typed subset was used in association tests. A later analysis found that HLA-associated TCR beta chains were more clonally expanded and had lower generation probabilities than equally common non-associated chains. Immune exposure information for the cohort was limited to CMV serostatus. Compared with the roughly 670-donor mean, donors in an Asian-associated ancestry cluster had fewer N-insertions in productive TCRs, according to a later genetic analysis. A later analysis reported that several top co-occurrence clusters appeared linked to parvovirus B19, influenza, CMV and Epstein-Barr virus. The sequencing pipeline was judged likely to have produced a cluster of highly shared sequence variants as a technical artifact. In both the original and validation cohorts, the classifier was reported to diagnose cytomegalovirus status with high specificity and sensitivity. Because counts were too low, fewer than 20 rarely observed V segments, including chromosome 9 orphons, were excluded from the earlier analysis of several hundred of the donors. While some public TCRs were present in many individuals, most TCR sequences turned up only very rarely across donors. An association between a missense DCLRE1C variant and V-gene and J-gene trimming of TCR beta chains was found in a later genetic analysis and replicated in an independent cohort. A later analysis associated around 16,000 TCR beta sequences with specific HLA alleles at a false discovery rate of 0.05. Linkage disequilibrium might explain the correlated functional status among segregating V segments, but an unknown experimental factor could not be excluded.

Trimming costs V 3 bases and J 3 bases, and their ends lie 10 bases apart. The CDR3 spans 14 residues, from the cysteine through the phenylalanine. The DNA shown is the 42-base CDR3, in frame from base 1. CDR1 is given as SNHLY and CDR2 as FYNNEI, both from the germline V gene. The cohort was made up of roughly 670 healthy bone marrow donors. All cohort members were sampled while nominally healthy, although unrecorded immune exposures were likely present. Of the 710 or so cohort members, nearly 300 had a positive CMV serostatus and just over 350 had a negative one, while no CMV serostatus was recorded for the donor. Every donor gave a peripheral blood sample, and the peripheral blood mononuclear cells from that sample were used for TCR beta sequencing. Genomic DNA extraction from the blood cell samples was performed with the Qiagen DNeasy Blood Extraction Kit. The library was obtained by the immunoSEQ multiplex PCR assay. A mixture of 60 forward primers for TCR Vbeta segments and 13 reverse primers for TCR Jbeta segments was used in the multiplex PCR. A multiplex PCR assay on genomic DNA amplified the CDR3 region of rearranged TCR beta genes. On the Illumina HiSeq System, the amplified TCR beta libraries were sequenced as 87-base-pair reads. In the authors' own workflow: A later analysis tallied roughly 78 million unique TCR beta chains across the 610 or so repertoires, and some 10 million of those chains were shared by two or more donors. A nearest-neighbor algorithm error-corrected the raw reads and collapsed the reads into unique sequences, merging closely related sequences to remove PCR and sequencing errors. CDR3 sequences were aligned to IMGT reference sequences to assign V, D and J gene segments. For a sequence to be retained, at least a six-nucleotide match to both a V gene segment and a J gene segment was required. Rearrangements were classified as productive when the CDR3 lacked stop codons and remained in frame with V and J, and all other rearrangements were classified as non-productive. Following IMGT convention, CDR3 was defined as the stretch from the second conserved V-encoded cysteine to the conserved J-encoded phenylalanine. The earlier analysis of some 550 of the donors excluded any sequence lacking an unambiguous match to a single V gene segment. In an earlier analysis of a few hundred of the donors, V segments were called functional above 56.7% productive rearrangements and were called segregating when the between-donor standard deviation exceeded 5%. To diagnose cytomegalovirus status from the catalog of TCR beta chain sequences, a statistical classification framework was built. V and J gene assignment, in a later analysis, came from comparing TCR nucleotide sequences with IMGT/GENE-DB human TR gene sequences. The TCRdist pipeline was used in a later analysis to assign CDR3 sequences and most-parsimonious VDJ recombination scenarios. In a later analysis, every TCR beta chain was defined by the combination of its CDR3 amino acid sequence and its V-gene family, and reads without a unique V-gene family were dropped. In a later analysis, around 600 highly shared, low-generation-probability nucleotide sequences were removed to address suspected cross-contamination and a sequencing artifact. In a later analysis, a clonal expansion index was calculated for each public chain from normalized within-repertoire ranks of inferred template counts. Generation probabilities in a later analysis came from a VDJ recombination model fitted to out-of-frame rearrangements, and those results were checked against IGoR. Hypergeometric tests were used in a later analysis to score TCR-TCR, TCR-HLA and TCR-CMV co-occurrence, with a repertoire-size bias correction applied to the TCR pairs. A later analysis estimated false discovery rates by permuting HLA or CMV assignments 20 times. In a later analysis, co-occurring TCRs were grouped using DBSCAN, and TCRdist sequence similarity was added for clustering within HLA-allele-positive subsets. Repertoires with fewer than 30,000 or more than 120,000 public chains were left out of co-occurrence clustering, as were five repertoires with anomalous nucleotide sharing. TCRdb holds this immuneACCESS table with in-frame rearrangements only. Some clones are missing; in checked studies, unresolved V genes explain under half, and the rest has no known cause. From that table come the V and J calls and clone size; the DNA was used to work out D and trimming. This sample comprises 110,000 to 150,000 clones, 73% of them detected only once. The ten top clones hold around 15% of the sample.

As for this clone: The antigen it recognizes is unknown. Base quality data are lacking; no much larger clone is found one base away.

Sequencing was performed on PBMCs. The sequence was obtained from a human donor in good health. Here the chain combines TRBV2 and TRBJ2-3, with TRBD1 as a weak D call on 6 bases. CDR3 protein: CASSDRGRTDTQYF. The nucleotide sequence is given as TGTGCCAGCAGTGACAGGGGTAGGACAGATACGCAGTATTTT.